The clone carrying this TCR beta chain was detected once. These data come from a study of cytomegalovirus exposure and HLA in healthy donors. The primer mix had 60 Vbeta and 13 Jbeta primers. TCRdb keeps only in-frame clones here, not all; method: immunoSEQ multiplex PCR. The table shows 150,000 to 200,000 clones, with roughly 75% occurring only once. The junction had 10 bases not matched to a gene; V was cut back by 2 bases and J by 4 bases. Germline loops: CDR1 GTSNPN, CDR2 SVGIG (reference sequence). The CDR3 is 16 amino acids. The TCR was taken from a man between 18 and 35 years old in good health and CMV-seropositive. The sequencing sample was made of PBMCs. This chain links TRBV30 with TRBJ1-4, with 7 nucleotides matching TRBD1. CDR3: CAWSKARQGINEKLFF. The CDR3 region has the DNA TGTGCCTGGAGTAAAGCCCGACAGGGAATTAATGAAAAACTGTTTTTT. The variable domain in full, with the rest retrieved from reference TRBV30 and TRBJ1-4, is SQTIHQWPATLVQPVGSPLSLECTVEGTSNPNLYWYRQAAGRGLQLLFYSVGIGQISSEVPQNLSASRPQDRQFILSSKKLLLSDSGFYLCAWSKARQGINEKLFFGSGTQLSVL.